The 8 T cell receptor beta chains below were found in one sample sequenced in a study of OX40 agonist ivuxolimab in advanced cancers. Produced via immunoSEQ multiplex PCR; TCRdb's table is partial and in-frame only. The sample lists more than 50,000 clones; about 87% were seen once. The source material was CD4+ or CD8+ T cells sorted from blood, sampled in a trial of the OX40 agonist ivuxolimab. The receptors derive from an adult with an advanced solid tumor such as melanoma, head and neck, liver or kidney cancer.

The CDR3 reads CASSLVAVGELFF. In DNA form, the CDR3 reads TGTGCCAGCAGCTTGGTAGCCGTCGGGGAGCTGTTTTTT. V gene TRBV7-8 combines with J gene TRBJ2-2; D call uncertain. This CDR3 has 13 residues. The germline gives CDR1 SGHVS, CDR2 FQNEAQ. V was shortened by 3 bases and J by 7 bases, with 9 bases between the two germline ends.

The chain employs TRBV28 and TRBJ2-4; TRBD1 agrees at 10 bases. The CDR3 contains 16 residues. J gave up 4 bases and V 5 bases, and 8 bases lay outside the gene matches. Germline values: CDR1 MDHEN, CDR2 SYDVKM. The CDR3 DNA reads TGTGCCAGCAGTGAACCGGGACAGGGGATGAAAAACATTCAGTACTTC. Residues: CASSEPGQGMKNIQYF. Based on the CDR3 plus reference TRBV28 and TRBJ2-4, the full variable domain is DVKVTQSSRYLVKRTGEKVFLECVQDMDHENMFWYRQDPGLGLRLIYFSYDVKMKEKGDIPEGYSVSREKKERFSLILESASTNQTSMYLCASSEPGQGMKNIQYFGAGTRLSVL.

The rearrangement joins TRBV9 to TRBJ1-2; no clear D. Germline values: CDR1 SGDLS, CDR2 YYNGEE. CDR3 length: 15 residues. The V end lost 4 bases, the J end lost 7 bases, and 20 bases lay between the germline ends. CDR3 in DNA: TGTGCCAGCAGCCCCCAAGGGCCGCCCAAGAGTGGCTACACCTTC. It is translated as CASSPQGPPKSGYTF.

The chain has TRBV19 and TRBJ2-3; possibly TRBD1 or TRBD2 for D (5 bases each). CDR3 length: 16 residues. CDR1 and CDR2 (germline): LNHDA, SQIVND (reference sequence). V shed 5 bases and J shed 1 base, with 16 bases lying between them. CDR3 bases: TGTGCCAGTAGTTCTCCGGGGCAGTCGGGCACAGATACGCAGTATTTT. As protein: CASSSPGQSGTDTQYF.

V usage is TRBV5-6 and J usage is TRBJ1-5; D unclear. Germline V lookup: CDR1 SGHDT, CDR2 YYEEEE. Trimming took 2 bases from V and 4 from J, leaving 4 bases between them. The CDR3 is made up of 12 amino acids. The CDR3, as DNA: TGTGCCAGCAGCTTTTTTAATCAGCCCCAGCATTTT. Its translation: CASSFFNQPQHF.

CDR3 sequence reads: CASSHAIGTGRRGTDTQYF. CDR3 DNA: TGCGCCAGCAGCCACGCAATCGGGACAGGGAGGCGAGGCACAGATACGCAGTATTTT. This chain connects TRBV4-1 to TRBJ2-3; TRBD1 agrees at 9 bases. The CDR3 is 19 amino acids. Germline-derived CDR1 and CDR2 are MGHRA and YSYEKL. V was clipped by 3 bases and J by 1 base; unmatched bases: 14.

This sequence joins TRBV5-5 and TRBJ2-5; possible D gene TRBD1, 7 bases. Germline-derived CDR1 and CDR2 are SGHKS and YYEKEE (reference sequence). V was pared by 3 bases and J by 4 bases, with 13 bases between. The CDR3 has 14 residues. CDR3 sequence: CASSSIRGVETQYF. The CDR3 nucleotides are TGTGCCAGCAGCTCGATCAGGGGGGTAGAGACCCAGTACTTC.

CDR3 nucleotide sequence: TGCGCCAGCAGCCAAGATGGGGACAGCAGCACAGATACGCAGTATTTT. Its translation is CASSQDGDSSTDTQYF. The chain has TRBV4-1 and TRBJ2-3, with 7 bases aligning to TRBD1. Per germline, CDR1 MGHRA and CDR2 YSYEKL. V trimming: 0 bases; J trimming: 0 bases; junction bases outside the gene matches: 3. This CDR3 region has 16 residues.